This T cell receptor beta chain was recorded in a study of blood T cell repertoires in COVID-19 (dated by TCRdb to about 2020). With respect to the entire study: Collaborator samples came from the United States, Italy and Spain and covered acute and convalescent phases of COVID-19. The prospective study material was composed of cDNA or gDNA derived from T cells, B-cell-depleted T cells, or PBMCs. Deeply sampled blood TCRbeta repertoires from subjects exposed to, actively infected with, or recovered from COVID-19 were included in the dataset. A freely available public database, intended as a resource for researchers studying the immune response to SARS-CoV-2, is where the repertoires were released. Samples came from the ongoing ImmuneRACE study (first 160 participants) plus 1,254 subjects from 6 global collaborators. Sample metadata almost always included a de-identified subject ID, COVID-19 status, age in years and sex. HLA class I and class II types, where available, came from metadata supplied by the sample provider rather than from assay-based typing. Results the study describes overall, beyond this receptor: The quantity of clinical and demographic metadata differed by source and by participant and was supplied without curation.

The collaborating institutions used their own protocols to collect whole blood in K2EDTA tubes. For TCRbeta analysis, collaborators shipped samples as frozen whole blood, isolated PBMCs, or DNA extracted from either of those sample types. Germline trimming: 1 base from V, 4 bases from J; junction bases outside gene matches: 10. CDR1 and CDR2 were assigned from the germline V gene as SGHNT and YENEEA. Inclusive of the bounding cysteine and phenylalanine, the CDR3 is 17 residues long. This entry keeps only the CDR3 DNA: 51 bases, framed from base 1. With respect to this clone: Its cognate antigen has yet to be identified. Base qualities were left out, and no much larger clone turns up one base away.

The immunoSEQ Assay, a bias-controlled multiplex PCR, was used to amplify TCRbeta CDR3 regions from genomic DNA. The authors' analysis ran thus. Nucleated cell counts per sample were estimated from amplification of reference gene primers within the assay. Sequence reads were collapsed and filtered to measure the absolute abundance of every unique TCRbeta CDR3 rearrangement. Productive Simpson clonality was computed per sample as the square root of Simpson's diversity index over productive rearrangements. TCRdb carries this immuneACCESS record with in-frame sequences only. Its versions omit some clonotypes, under half of them owing to an unresolved V gene in the studies checked, with the rest unexplained. V and J calls plus clone size are reproduced from that table; the DNA served to infer D and trimming. This sample is represented by about 100,000 clones; roughly 87% of them were singletons. The ten top clones hold over 7% of the sample.

The source of this sequence is a man younger than 40 in a cohort sampled during active COVID-19. Source material: peripheral blood. The V and J segments used are TRBV11-3 and TRBJ2-5; 9 bases in the junction line up with TRBD2. The DNA is as follows: TGTGCCAGCAGCTTAGGCTCTTCCAGCGGGGGGACAGAGACCCAGTACTTC. Translated, it reads CASSLGSSSGGTETQYF.